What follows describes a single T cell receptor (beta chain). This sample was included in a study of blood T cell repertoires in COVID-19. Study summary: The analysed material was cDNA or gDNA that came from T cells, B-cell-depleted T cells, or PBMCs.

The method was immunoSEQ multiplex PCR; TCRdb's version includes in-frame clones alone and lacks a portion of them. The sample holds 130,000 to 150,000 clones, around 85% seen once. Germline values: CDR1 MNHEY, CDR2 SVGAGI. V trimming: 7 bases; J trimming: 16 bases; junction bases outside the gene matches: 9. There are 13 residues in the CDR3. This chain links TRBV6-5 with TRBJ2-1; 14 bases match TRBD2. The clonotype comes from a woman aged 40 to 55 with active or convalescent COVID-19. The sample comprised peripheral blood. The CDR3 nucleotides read TGTGCCAGCACCACGGGACTAGCGGGGGTCCAATTCTTC. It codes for CASTTGLAGVQFF.